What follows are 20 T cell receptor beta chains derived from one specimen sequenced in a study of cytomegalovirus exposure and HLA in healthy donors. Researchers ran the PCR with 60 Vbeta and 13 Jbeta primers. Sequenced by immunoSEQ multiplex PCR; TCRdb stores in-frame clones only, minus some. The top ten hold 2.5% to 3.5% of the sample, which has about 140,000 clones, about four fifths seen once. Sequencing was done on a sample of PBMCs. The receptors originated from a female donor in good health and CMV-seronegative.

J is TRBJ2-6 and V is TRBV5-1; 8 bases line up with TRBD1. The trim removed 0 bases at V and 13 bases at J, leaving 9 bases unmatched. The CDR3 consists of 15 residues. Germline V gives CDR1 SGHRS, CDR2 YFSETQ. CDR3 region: CASSLAESGGRVLTF. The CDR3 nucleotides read TGCGCCAGCAGCTTGGCCGAATCAGGGGGCCGGGTCCTGACTTTC.

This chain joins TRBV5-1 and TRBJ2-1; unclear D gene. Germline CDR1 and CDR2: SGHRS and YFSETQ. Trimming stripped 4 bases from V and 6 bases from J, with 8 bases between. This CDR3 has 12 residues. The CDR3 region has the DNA TGCGCCAGCAGCCTTAGAGCCAATGAGCAGTTCTTC. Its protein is CASSLRANEQFF.

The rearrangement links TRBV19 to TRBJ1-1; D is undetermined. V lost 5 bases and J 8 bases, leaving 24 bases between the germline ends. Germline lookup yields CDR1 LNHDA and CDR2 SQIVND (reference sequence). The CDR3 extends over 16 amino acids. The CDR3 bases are TGTGCCAGTAGTTCCTGGACCGTGGTGGGGAGCATCGAAGCTTTCTTT. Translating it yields CASSSWTVVGSIEAFF.

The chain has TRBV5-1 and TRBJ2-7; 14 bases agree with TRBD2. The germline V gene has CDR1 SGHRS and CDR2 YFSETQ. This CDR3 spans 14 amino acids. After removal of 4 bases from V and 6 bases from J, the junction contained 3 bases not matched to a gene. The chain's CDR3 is CASSTGLAGGEQYF. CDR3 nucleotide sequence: TGCGCCAGCAGCACCGGACTAGCGGGAGGCGAGCAGTACTTC.

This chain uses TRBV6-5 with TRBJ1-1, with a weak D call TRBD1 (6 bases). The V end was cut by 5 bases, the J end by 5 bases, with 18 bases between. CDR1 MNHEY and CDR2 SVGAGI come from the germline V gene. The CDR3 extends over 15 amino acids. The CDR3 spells CASSPGHWARTEAFF. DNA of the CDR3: TGTGCCAGCAGTCCGGGACACTGGGCGAGGACTGAAGCTTTCTTT.

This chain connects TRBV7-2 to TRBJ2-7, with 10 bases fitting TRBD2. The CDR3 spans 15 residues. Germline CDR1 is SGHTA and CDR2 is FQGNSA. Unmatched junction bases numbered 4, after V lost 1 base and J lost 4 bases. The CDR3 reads CASSLEAGGWYEQYF. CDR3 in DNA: TGTGCCAGCAGCTTAGAAGCGGGGGGGTGGTACGAGCAGTACTTC. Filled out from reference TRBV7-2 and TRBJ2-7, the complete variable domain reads GAGVSQSPSNKVTEKGKDVELRCDPISGHTALYWYRQSLGQGLEFLIYFQGNSAPDKSGLPSDRFSAERTGGSVSTLTIQRTQQEDSAVYLCASSLEAGGWYEQYFGPGTRLTVT.

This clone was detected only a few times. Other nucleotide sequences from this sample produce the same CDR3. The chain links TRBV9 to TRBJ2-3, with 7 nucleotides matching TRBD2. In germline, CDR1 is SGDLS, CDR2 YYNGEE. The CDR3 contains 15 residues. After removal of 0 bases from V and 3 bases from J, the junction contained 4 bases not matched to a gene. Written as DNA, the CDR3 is TGTGCCAGCAGCGTAGTAGGGAGGGGTACAGATACGCAGTATTTT. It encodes CASSVVGRGTDTQYF.

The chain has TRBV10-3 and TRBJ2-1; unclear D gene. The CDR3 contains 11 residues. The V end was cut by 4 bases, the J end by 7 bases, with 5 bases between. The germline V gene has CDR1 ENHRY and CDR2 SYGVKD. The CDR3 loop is CAISGDNEQFF. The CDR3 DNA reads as TGTGCCATCAGTGGAGATAATGAGCAGTTCTTC.

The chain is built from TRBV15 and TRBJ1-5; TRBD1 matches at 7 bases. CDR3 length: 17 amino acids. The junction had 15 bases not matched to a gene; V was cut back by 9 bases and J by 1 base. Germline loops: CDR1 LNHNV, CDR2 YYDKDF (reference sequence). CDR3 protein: CATAHYRGMESNQPQHF. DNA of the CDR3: TGTGCCACAGCACACTACAGGGGAATGGAAAGCAATCAGCCCCAGCATTTT.

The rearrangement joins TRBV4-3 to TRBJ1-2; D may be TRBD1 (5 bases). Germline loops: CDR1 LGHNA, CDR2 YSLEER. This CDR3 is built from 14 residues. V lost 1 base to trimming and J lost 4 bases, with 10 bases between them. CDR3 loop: CASSQVSGGYGYTF. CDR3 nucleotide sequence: TGCGCCAGCAGCCAAGTGTCGGGGGGCTATGGCTACACCTTC.

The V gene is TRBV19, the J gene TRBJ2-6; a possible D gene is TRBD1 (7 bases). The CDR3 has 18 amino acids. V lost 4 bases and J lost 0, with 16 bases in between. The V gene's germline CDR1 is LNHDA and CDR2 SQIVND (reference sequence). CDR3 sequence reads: CASSRRGDRGSGANVLTF. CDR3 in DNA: TGTGCCAGTAGTAGGAGGGGGGACAGAGGCTCTGGGGCCAACGTCCTGACTTTC.

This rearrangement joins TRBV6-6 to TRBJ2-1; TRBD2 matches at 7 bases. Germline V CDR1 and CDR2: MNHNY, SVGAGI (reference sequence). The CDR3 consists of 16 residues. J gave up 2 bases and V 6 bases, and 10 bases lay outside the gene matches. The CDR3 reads CASRTSRGRTYNEQFF. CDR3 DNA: TGTGCCAGCAGGACTTCGCGGGGGAGAACCTACAATGAGCAGTTCTTC.

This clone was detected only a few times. This CDR3 reads CASSLVTGLSSGNTIYF. CDR3 DNA sequence: TGCGCCAGCAGCTTGGTAACAGGCCTCTCCTCTGGAAACACCATATATTTT. The V gene is TRBV5-1, the J gene TRBJ1-3; D perhaps matches TRBD1 (5 bases). Germline V gives CDR1 SGHRS, CDR2 YFSETQ. The CDR3 has 17 residues. With 0 bases removed from V and 0 bases from J, the gap between germline ends came to 13 bases.

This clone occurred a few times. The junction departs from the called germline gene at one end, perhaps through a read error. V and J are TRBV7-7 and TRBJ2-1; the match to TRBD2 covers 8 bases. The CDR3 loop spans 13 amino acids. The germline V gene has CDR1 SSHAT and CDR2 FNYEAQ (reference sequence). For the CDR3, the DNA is TGTGCTAGCAGCTTAGGCGGGGGGACTGAGCAGTTCTTC. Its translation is CASSLGGGTEQFF.

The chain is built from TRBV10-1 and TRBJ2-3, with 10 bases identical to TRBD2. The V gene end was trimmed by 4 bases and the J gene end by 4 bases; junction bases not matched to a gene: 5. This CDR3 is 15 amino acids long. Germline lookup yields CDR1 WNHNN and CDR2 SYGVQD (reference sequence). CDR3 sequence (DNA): TGCGCCAGCAGTGTAGCGGGAGGATCCGCAGATACGCAGTATTTT. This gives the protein CASSVAGGSADTQYF.

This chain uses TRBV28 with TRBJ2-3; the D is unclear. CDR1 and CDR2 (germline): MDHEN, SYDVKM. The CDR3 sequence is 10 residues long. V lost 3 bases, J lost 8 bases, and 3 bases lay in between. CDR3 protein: CASSFRTQYF. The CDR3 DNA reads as TGTGCCAGCAGTTTTCGTACGCAGTATTTT.

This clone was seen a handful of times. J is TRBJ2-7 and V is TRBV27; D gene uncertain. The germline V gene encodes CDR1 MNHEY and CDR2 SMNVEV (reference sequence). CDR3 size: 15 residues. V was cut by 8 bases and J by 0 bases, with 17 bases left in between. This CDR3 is CASSQGPRPSYEQYF. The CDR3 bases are TGTGCCAGCTCACAAGGTCCCAGGCCCTCCTACGAGCAGTACTTC.

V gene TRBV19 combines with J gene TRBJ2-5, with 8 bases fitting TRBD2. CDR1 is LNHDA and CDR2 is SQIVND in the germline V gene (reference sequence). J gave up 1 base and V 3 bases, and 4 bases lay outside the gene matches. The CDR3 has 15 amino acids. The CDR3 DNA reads TGTGCCAGTAGTATGTGGCGGGGGGTCCAAGAGACCCAGTACTTC. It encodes CASSMWRGVQETQYF.

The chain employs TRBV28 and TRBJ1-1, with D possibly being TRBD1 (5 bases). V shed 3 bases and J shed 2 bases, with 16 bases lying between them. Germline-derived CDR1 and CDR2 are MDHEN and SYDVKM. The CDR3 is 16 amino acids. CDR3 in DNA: TGTGCCAGCAGTTTTCATGCCGGGGGAAGCAACACTGAAGCTTTCTTT. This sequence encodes CASSFHAGGSNTEAFF.

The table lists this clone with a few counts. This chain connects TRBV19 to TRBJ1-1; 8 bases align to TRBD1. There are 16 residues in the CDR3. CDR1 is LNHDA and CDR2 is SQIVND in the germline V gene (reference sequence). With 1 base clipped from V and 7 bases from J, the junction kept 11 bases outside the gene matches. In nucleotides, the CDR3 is TGTGCCAGTAGTATAGCGGGTGTACAGGGGGGACTTGAAGCTTTCTTT. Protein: CASSIAGVQGGLEAFF.